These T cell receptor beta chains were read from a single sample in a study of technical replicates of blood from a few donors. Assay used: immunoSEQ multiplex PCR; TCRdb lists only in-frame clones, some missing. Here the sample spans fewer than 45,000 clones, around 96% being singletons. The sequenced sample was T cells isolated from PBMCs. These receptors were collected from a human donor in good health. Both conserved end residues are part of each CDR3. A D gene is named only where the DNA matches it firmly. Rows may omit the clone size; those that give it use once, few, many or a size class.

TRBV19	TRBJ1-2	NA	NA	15	CATYIRSLDPTGYTF	TGTGCCACTTATATTCGGTCCCTTGATCCCACGGGCTACACCTTC
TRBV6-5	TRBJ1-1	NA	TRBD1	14	CASSPGTAFAEAFF	TGTGCCAGCAGCCCAGGGACAGCTTTCGCTGAAGCTTTCTTT
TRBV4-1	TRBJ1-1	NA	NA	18	CASSQDRARIRRGTEAFF	TGCGCCAGCAGCCAAGATCGGGCCCGAATCCGGAGGGGCACTGAAGCTTTCTTT
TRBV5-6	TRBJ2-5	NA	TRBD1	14	CASSSDRGWETQYF	TGTGCCAGCAGCTCGGACAGGGGATGGGAGACCCAGTACTTC
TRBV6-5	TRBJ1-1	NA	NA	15	CASSYSGTSTTEAFF	TGTGCCAGCAGTTACTCCGGGACTTCTACCACTGAAGCTTTCTTT
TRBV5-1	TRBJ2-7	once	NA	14	CASSLGTYTGEQYF	TGCGCCAGCAGCTTGGGAACATATACGGGCGAGCAGTACTTC
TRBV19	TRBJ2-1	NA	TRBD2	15	CASRTSGNLGNEQFF	TGTGCCAGTAGGACTAGCGGGAATTTAGGAAATGAGCAGTTCTTC
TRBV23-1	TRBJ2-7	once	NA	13	CAFHTGRICEQYF	TGCGCCTTTCATACAGGGCGAATTTGCGAGCAGTACTTC
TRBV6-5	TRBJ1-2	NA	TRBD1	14	CASSYMAGGYGYTF	TGTGCCAGCAGTTACATGGCAGGGGGTTATGGCTACACCTTC
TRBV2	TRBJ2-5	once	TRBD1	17	CASSGQGQGESEETQYF	TGTGCCAGCAGTGGGCAAGGACAGGGTGAGAGTGAAGAGACCCAGTACTTC
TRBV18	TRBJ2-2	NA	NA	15	CASSPPGLLTGELFF	TGTGCCAGCTCACCACCGGGACTCCTCACCGGGGAGCTGTTTTTT
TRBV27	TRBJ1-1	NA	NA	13	CASSFYGGGEAFF	TGTGCCAGCAGTTTCTATGGGGGGGGTGAGGCTTTCTTT
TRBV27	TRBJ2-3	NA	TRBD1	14	CASSSGDGTGTQYF	TGTGCCAGCAGTTCAGGGGATGGGACAGGTACGCAGTATTTT
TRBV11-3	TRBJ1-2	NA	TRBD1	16	CASSSEGARGSYGYTF	TGTGCCAGCAGCTCCGAGGGGGCCAGGGGAAGCTATGGCTACACCTTC
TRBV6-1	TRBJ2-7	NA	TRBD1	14	CASSDWTGSHEQYF	TGTGCCAGCAGTGATTGGACAGGGAGTCACGAGCAGTACTTC
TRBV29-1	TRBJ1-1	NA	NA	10	CSVVVAEAFF	TGCAGCGTTGTTGTAGCTGAAGCTTTCTTT
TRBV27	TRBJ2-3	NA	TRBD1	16	CASSLDPMRFRGTQYF	TGTGCCAGCAGTTTAGACCCGATGCGATTCAGGGGGACGCAGTATTTT
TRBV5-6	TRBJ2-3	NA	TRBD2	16	CASSSTTSGRVDTQYF	TGTGCCAGCAGCTCTACAACTAGCGGGAGGGTGGATACGCAGTATTTT
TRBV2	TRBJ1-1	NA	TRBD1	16	CASSVPRQGEGTEAFF	TGTGCCAGCAGTGTCCCGCGACAGGGGGAGGGCACTGAAGCTTTCTTT
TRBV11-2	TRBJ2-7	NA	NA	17	CASSLDYSGRIVSEQYF	TGTGCCAGCAGCTTAGACTACTCCGGCAGGATCGTCTCCGAGCAGTACTTC
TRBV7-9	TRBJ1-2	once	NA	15	CASSSGHKANYGYTF	TGTGCCAGCAGCTCCGGACATAAAGCTAACTATGGCTACACCTTC
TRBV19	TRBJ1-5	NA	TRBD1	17	CASSINSGTGGYQPQHF	TGTGCCAGTAGTATCAATTCCGGGACAGGGGGTTATCAGCCCCAGCATTTT
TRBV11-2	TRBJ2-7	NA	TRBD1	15	CASSFIGQGLYEQYF	TGTGCCAGCAGCTTTATAGGACAGGGATTGTACGAGCAGTACTTC
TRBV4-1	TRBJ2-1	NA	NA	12	CASSQDPGRQFF	TGCGCCAGCAGCCAAGATCCGGGGAGGCAGTTCTTC
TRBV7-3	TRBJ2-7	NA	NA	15	CASSLIQTSYYEQYF	TGTGCCAGCAGCTTAATTCAAACCTCCTACTACGAGCAGTACTTC
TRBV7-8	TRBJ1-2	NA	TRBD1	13	CASSLGQNYGYTF	TGTGCCAGCAGCCTGGGACAGAACTATGGCTACACCTTC
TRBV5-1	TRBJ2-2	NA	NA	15	CASSLLIEGAGELFF	TGCGCCAGCAGCTTGCTAATCGAGGGGGCCGGGGAGCTGTTTTTT
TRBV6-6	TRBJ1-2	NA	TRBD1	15	CASSTGTGANYGYTF	TGTGCCAGCAGTACCGGGACAGGGGCTAACTATGGCTACACCTTC
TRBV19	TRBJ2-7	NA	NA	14	CASSFGHYSYEQYF	TGTGCCAGTAGTTTCGGACATTACTCCTACGAGCAGTACTTC
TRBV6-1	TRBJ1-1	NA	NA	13	CASSESGRGSAFF	TGTGCCAGCAGTGAATCTGGGAGGGGGTCGGCTTTCTTT
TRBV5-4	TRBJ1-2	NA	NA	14	CASSTPRANYGYTF	TGTGCCAGCAGCACCCCCAGGGCCAACTATGGCTACACCTTC
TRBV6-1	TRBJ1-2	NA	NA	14	CASSYGSQSYGYTF	TGTGCCAGCAGTTATGGGAGCCAGTCTTATGGCTACACCTTC
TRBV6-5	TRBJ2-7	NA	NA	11	CASSSFHEQYF	TGTGCCAGCAGTTCCTTCCACGAGCAGTACTTC
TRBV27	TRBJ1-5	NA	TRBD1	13	CASTGTGNQPQHF	TGTGCCAGCACTGGGACAGGCAATCAGCCCCAGCATTTT
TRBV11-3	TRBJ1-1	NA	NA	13	CASSLPGMTEAFF	TGTGCCAGCAGCTTACCGGGGATGACTGAAGCTTTCTTT
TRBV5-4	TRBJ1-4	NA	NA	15	CASSLEAGSNEKLFF	TGTGCCAGCAGCTTGGAGGCAGGTTCTAATGAAAAACTGTTTTTT
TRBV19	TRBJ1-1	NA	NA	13	CASNLGTRTEAFF	TGTGCCAGTAATCTGGGCACACGGACTGAAGCTTTCTTT
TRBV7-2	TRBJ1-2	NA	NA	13	CASSLGEVYGYTF	TGTGCCAGCAGCTTAGGCGAAGTCTATGGCTACACCTTC
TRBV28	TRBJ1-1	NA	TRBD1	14	CASSPTGGYAEAFF	TGTGCCAGCAGTCCCACAGGGGGCTACGCTGAAGCTTTCTTT
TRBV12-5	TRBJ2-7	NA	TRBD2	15	CASGSPSSGSYEQYF	TGTGCTAGTGGTTCCCCCTCTAGCGGTAGCTACGAGCAGTACTTC
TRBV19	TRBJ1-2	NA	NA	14	CASSSKEGIYGYTF	TGTGCCAGTAGTTCTAAAGAGGGAATCTATGGCTACACCTTC
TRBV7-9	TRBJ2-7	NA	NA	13	CASSYASEYEQYF	TGTGCCAGCAGCTACGCTAGCGAATACGAGCAGTACTTC
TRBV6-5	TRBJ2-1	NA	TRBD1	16	CASSYSSGGLADMQFF	TGTGCCAGCAGTTATTCCTCAGGGGGATTAGCTGATATGCAGTTCTTC
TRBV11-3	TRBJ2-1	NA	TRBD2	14	CASSPQREMDEQFF	TGTGCCAGCAGCCCCCAGCGGGAGATGGATGAGCAGTTCTTC
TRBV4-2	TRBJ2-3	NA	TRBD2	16	CASSQEPSGTQDTQYF	TGTGCCAGCAGCCAAGAGCCTAGCGGGACGCAAGATACGCAGTATTTT
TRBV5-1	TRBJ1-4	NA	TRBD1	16	CASSLQTGTGLEKLFF	TGCGCCAGCAGCCTGCAGACCGGGACAGGGCTTGAAAAACTGTTTTTT
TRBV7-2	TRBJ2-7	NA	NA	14	CASSLEIDTYEQYF	TGTGCCAGCAGCTTAGAAATAGATACCTACGAGCAGTACTTC
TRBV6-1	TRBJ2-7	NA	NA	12	CASLTTLYEQYF	TGTGCCAGTCTTACTACCCTCTACGAGCAGTACTTC
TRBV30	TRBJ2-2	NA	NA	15	CAWSVAGADTGELFF	TGTGCCTGGAGTGTAGCAGGGGCCGACACCGGGGAGCTGTTTTTT
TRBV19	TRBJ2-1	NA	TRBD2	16	CASNFWLAGGNNEQFF	TGTGCCAGCAACTTCTGGCTAGCGGGAGGTAACAATGAGCAGTTCTTC
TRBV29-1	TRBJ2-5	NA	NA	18	CSVRGILRRRGTKRTQYF	TGCAGCGTTCGAGGCATCCTCAGGCGGCGGGGAACCAAGAGAACCCAGTACTTC
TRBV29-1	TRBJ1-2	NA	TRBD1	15	CSVDLFRDRTYGYTF	TGCAGCGTTGATCTCTTCCGGGACAGGACGTATGGCTACACCTTC
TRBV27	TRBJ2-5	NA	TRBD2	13	CASSRDYGETQYF	TGTGCCAGCAGTCGGGACTACGGGGAGACCCAGTACTTC
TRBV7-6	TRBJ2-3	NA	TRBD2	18	CASSLVALQRENTDTQYF	TGTGCCAGCAGCTTAGTAGCCCTCCAGCGGGAAAACACAGATACGCAGTATTTT
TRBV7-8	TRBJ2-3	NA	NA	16	CASSPPLGRTTDTQYF	TGTGCCAGCAGCCCCCCATTGGGGCGGACCACAGATACGCAGTATTTT
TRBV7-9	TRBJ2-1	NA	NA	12	CASSLRYNEQFF	TGTGCCAGCAGCTTGCGGTACAATGAGCAGTTCTTC
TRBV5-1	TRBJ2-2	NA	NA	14	CASSLDSYTGELFF	TGCGCCAGCAGCCTTGACAGTTACACCGGGGAGCTGTTTTTT
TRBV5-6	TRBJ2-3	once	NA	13	CASSWGGTDTQYF	TGTGCCAGCAGCTGGGGCGGGACGGATACGCAGTATTTT
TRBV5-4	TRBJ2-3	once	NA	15	CASSLESRPLDTQYF	TGTGCCAGCAGCCTGGAGTCCAGGCCCCTAGATACGCAGTATTTT
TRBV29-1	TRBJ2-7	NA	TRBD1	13	CSVRQGSSYEQYF	TGCAGCGTTCGACAGGGGAGCTCCTACGAGCAGTACTTC